A selection of T cell receptor beta chains follows, all from one sample in a study of response to subunit inactivated influenza vaccine. Using its own MiXCR run on the RT-PCR reads, TCRdb lists one record per CDR3 protein. The table records roughly 630,000 distinct CDR3 sequences, 13% to 15% of them present only once. The specimen comprised PBMCs from blood, sampled approximately 15 days before vaccination. The receptors originated from a man aged 45 to 65 who received an inactivated influenza vaccine. Each CDR3 is given with its conserved first and last residue. A D gene is named only where the DNA matches it firmly. Some rows mark clone size as missing; the rest say once, few, many or name a class of expanded clone.

j_call	v_call	clone_size	d_call	cdr3_nt	cdr3_aa
TRBJ2-1	TRBV9	few	TRBD2	TGTGCCAGCAGCGTAGAACTAGCGGGAGCCAATGAGCAGTTCTTC	CASSVELAGANEQFF
TRBJ1-5	TRBV20-1	NA	NA	TGCAGTGCTAGATGGGGGAACCCCAATCAGCCCCAGCATTTT	CSARWGNPNQPQHF
TRBJ2-1	TRBV3-1	many	TRBD2	TGTGCCAGCAGCCCCCTTGGACTAGCGGGGGGGCAGTTCTTC	CASSPLGLAGGQFF
TRBJ1-1	TRBV7-9	few	TRBD1	TGTGCCAGCAGCTTAGAAGGACAGGCGATGAACACTGAAGCTTTCTTT	CASSLEGQAMNTEAFF
TRBJ2-7	TRBV30	NA	NA	TGTGCCTGGAGTGTAAATGGGGGGAACTACGAGCAGTACTTC	CAWSVNGGNYEQYF
TRBJ1-1	TRBV5-1	few	TRBD1	TGCGCCAGCAGCGTGGGACAGAGCACTGAAGCTTTCTTT	CASSVGQSTEAFF
TRBJ2-7	TRBV7-8	NA	NA	TGTGCCAGCAGAGGTCTGAGCCCTCCCTACGAGCAGTACTTC	CASRGLSPPYEQYF
TRBJ2-1	TRBV27	NA	TRBD2	TGTGCCAGCAGTTTGGGGAAAGCGGGGGGGGTCTACAATGAGCAGTTCTTC	CASSLGKAGGVYNEQFF
TRBJ2-1	TRBV27	NA	TRBD2	TGTGCCAGCAGTATAACCGGGACTAGCGTCAATGAGCAGTTCTTC	CASSITGTSVNEQFF
TRBJ2-5	TRBV5-1	NA	TRBD2	TGCGCCAGCAGCTTGGGGTCTAGCGGGAGTAAAGAGACCCAGTACTTC	CASSLGSSGSKETQYF
TRBJ2-5	TRBV7-9	few	NA	TGTGCCAGCAGTCCCCCGCTAGCTTTCGAGACCCAGTACTTC	CASSPPLAFETQYF
TRBJ2-7	TRBV9	NA	TRBD1	TGTGCCAGCAGCGTAGAGGACAGGTTTGCCTACGAGCAGTACTTC	CASSVEDRFAYEQYF
TRBJ2-3	TRBV12-3/TRBV12-4	few	NA	TGTGCCAGCAGCCGAGACCCTCAGACGCAGTATTTT	CASSRDPQTQYF
TRBJ2-7	TRBV5-1	NA	NA	TGCGCCAGCAGCTTGACCCCGGGACACTACGAGCAGTACTTC	CASSLTPGHYEQYF
TRBJ2-2	TRBV5-1	NA	NA	TGCGCCAGCAGCTGGGGACAACTATTGAACACCGGGGACCTGTTTTTT	CASSWGQLLNTGDLFF
TRBJ2-1	TRBV29-1	many	TRBD1	TGCAGCGCATCCGGGACAGGATACAATGAGCAGTTCTTC	CSASGTGYNEQFF
TRBJ2-7	TRBV2	NA	NA	TGTGCCAGCCATCGGCGGAACTCCTACGAGCAGTACTTC	CASHRRNSYEQYF
TRBJ2-7	TRBV20-1	many	TRBD1	TGCAGTGCTAGAAGGACAGGGGGAGGATACGAGCAGTACTTC	CSARRTGGGYEQYF
TRBJ2-2	TRBV12-3/TRBV12-4	few	NA	TGTGCCAGCAGTTCGTCCGGGACACTCACCGGGGAGCTGTTTTTT	CASSSSGTLTGELFF
TRBJ1-1	TRBV7-2	few	TRBD1	TGTGCCAGCAGCCCAACAGGGGTGGGAGGGACTGAAGCTTTCTTT	CASSPTGVGGTEAFF